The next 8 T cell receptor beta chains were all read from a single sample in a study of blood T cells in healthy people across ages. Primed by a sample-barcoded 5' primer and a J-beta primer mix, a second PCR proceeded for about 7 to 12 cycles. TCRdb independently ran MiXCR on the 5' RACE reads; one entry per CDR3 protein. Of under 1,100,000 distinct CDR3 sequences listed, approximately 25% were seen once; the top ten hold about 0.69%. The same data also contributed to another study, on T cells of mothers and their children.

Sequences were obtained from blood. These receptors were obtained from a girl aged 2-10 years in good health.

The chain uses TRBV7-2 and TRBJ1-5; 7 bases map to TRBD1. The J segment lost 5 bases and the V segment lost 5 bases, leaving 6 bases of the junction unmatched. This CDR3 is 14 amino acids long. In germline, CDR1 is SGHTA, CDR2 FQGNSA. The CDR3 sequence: CASSLRGSDQPQHF. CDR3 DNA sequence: TGTGCCAGCAGCCTCAGGGGGTCCGATCAGCCCCAGCATTTT.

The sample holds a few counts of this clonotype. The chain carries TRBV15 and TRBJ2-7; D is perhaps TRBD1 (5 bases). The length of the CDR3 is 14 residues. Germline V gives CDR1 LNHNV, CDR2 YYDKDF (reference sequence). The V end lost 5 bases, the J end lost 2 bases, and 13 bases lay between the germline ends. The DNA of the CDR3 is TGTGCCACCAGCCAACCGACAGCGCCCTACGAGCAGTACTTC. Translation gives CATSQPTAPYEQYF.

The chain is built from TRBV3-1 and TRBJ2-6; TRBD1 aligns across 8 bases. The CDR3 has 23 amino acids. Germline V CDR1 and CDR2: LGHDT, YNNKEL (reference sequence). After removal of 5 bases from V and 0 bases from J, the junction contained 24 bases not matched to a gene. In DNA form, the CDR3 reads TGTGCCAGCAGCGTTGTGGGCTACCTCCGGTGGCAGGGGGCCACCTCTGGGGCCAACGTCCTGACTTTC. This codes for CASSVVGYLRWQGATSGANVLTF. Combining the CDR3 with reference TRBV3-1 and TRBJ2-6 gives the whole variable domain DTAVSQTPKYLVTQMGNDKSIKCEQNLGHDTMYWYKQDSKKFLKIMFSYNNKELIINETVPNRFSPKSPDKAHLNLHINSLELGDSAVYFCASSVVGYLRWQGATSGANVLTFGAGSRLTVL.

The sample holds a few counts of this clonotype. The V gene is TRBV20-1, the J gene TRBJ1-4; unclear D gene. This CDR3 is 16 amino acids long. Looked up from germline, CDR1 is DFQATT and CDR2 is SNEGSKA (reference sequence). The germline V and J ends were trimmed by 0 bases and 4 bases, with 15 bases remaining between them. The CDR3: CSARDEGYTFNEKLFF. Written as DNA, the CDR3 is TGCAGTGCTAGAGATGAGGGATATACGTTTAATGAAAAACTGTTTTTT.

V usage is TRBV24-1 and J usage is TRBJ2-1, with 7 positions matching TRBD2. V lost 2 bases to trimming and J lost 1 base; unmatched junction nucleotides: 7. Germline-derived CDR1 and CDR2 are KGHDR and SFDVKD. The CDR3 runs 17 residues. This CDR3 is CATSDSESGVSYNEQFF. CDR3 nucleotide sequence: TGTGCCACCAGTGATTCCGAGAGCGGGGTTTCCTACAATGAGCAGTTCTTC.

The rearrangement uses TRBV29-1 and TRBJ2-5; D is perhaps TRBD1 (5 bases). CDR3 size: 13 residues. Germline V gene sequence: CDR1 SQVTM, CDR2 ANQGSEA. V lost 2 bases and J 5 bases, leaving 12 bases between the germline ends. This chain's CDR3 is CSVEQGAEETQYF. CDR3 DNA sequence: TGCAGCGTTGAACAGGGTGCCGAGGAGACCCAGTACTTC.

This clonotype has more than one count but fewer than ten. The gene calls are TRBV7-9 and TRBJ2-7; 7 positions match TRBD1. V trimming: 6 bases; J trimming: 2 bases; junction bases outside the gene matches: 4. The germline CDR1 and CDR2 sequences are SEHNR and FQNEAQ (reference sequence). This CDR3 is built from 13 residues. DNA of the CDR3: TGTGCCAGCAGTCAGGGGGTCCCCTACGAGCAGTACTTC. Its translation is CASSQGVPYEQYF. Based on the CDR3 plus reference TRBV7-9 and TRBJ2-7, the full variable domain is DTGVSQNPRHKITKRGQNVTFRCDPISEHNRLYWYRQTLGQGPEFLTYFQNEAQLEKSRLLSDRFSAERPKGSFSTLEIQRTEQGDSAMYLCASSQGVPYEQYFGPGTRLTVT.

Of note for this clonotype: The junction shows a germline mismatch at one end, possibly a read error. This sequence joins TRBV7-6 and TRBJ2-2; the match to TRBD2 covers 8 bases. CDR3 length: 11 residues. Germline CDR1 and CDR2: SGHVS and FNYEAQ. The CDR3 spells CASSDRGGLFF. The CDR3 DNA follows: TGTGCCAGCAGCGACCGGGGGGGGCTGTTTTTT.